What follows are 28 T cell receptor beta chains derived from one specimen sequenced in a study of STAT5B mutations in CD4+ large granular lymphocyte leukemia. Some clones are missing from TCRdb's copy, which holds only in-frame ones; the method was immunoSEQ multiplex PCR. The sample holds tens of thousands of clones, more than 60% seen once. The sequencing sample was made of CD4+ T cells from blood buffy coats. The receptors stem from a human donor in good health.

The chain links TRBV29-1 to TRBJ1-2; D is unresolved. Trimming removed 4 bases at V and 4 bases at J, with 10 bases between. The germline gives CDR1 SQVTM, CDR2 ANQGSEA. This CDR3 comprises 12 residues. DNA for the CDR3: TGCAGCGTTGCGTACGATGGCTATGGCTACACCTTC. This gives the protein CSVAYDGYGYTF.

CDR3 sequence: CASSSRGGRWDEQFF. In DNA form, the CDR3 reads TGTGCCAGCAGTTCCCGAGGGGGGCGCTGGGATGAGCAGTTCTTC. V is TRBV6-5 and J is TRBJ2-1; D possibly uses TRBD1 or TRBD2 (6 bases each). The CDR3 covers 15 residues. In germline, CDR1 is MNHEY, CDR2 SVGAGI. V shed 4 bases and J shed 8 bases, with 18 bases lying between them.

The CDR3: CASSYSGGWIPYEQYF. The CDR3 nucleotides are TGTGCCAGCAGTTACTCAGGGGGATGGATTCCGTACGAGCAGTACTTC. V gene TRBV6-5 combines with J gene TRBJ2-7; a possible D gene is TRBD1 (6 bases). The length of the CDR3 is 16 residues. V was shortened by 0 bases and J by 4 bases, with 16 bases between the two germline ends. Germline V gene sequence: CDR1 MNHEY, CDR2 SVGAGI.

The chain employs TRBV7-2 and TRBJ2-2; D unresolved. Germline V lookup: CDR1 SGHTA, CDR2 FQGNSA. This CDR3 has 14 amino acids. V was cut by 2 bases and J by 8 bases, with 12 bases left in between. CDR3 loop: CASSLTRSAGELFF. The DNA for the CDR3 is TGTGCCAGCAGCTTAACGAGATCGGCAGGGGAGCTGTTTTTT.

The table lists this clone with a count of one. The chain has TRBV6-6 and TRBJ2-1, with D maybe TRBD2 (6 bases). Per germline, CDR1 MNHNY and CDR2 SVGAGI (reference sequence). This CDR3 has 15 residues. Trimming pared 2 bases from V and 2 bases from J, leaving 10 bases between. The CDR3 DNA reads TGTGCCAGCAGTTACGGAGCGGGCACCTACAATGAGCAGTTCTTC. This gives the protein CASSYGAGTYNEQFF.

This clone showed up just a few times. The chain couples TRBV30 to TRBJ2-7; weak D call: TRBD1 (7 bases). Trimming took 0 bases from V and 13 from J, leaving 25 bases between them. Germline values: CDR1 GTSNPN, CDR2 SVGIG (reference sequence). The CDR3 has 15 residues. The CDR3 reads CAWSVLKGAQGGRYF. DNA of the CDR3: TGTGCCTGGAGTGTATTAAAAGGAGCTCAGGGGGGCAGATACTTC.

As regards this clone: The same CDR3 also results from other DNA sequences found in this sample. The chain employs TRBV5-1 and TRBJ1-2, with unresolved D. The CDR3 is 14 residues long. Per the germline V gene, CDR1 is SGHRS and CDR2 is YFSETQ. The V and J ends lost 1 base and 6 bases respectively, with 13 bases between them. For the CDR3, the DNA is TGCGCCAGCAGCTTGTCCAGCCCGTGGGATGGCTACACCTTC. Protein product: CASSLSSPWDGYTF.

CDR3 DNA: TGTGCCAGCAGTCTAAGACAGGGGACAGATACGCAGTATTTT. It codes for CASSLRQGTDTQYF. V is TRBV6-1 and J is TRBJ2-3; TRBD1 agrees at 8 bases. The CDR3 is 14 residues long. From germline, CDR1 is MNHNS and CDR2 SASEGT. J was trimmed by 3 bases and V by 5 bases; bases with no gene match: 4.

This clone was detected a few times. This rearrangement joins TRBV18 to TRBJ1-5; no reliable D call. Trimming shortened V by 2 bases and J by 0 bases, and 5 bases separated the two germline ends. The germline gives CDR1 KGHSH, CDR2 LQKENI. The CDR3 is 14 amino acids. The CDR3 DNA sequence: TGTGCCAGCTCACCAGAATTTAGCAATCAGCCCCAGCATTTT. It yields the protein CASSPEFSNQPQHF.

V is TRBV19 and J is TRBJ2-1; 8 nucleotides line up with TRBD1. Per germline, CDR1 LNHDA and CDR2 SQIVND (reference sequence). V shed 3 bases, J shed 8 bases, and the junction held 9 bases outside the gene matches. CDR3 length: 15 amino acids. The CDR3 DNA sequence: TGTGCCAGTAGTATGCAGGGGGCGACTCATTATGAGCAGTTCTTC. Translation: CASSMQGATHYEQFF.

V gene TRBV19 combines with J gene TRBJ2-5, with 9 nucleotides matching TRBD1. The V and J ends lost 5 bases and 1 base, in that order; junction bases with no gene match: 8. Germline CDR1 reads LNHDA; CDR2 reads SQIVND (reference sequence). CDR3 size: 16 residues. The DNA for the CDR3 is TGTGCCAGTAGTTCTCGGACAGGGGTTGCCCAAGAGACCCAGTACTTC. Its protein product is CASSSRTGVAQETQYF.

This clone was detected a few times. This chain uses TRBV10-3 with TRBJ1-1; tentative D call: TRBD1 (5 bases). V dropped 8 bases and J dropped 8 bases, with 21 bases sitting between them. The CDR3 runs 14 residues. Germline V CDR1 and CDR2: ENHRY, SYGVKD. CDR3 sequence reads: CAIGASLDRDEAFF. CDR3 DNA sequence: TGTGCCATCGGGGCTTCCTTAGACCGGGACGAAGCTTTCTTT.

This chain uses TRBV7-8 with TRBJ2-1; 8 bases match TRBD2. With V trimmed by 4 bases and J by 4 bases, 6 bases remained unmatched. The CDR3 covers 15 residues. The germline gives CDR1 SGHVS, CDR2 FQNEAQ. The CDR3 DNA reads TGTGCCAGCAGCTACCCCGGGAGGGGATACAATGAGCAGTTCTTC. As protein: CASSYPGRGYNEQFF.

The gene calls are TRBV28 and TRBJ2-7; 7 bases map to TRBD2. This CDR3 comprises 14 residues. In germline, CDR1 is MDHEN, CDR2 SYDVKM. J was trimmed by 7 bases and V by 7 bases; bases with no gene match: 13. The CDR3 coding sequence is TGTGCCAGCAAGCTAGAGGGGAGGGATGTGGAGCAGTACTTC. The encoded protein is CASKLEGRDVEQYF.

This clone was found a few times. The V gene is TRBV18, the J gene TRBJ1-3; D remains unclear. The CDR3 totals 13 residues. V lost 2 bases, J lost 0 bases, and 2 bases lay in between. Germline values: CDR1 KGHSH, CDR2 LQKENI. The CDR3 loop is CASSPISGNTIYF. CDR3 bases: TGTGCCAGCTCACCAATCTCTGGAAACACCATATATTTT.

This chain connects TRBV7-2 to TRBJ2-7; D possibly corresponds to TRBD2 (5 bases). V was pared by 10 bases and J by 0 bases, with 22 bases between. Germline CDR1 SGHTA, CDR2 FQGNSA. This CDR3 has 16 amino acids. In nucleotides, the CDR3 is TGTGCCACCCTCGCCCTGAGGCGGGCCCTCTCCTACGAGCAGTACTTC. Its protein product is CATLALRRALSYEQYF.

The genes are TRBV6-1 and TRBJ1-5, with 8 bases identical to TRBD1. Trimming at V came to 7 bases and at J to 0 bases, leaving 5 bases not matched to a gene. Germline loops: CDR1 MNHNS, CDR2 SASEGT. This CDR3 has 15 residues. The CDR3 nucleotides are TGTGCCAGCAACCCGACAGGGGATAGCAATCAGCCCCAGCATTTT. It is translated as CASNPTGDSNQPQHF.

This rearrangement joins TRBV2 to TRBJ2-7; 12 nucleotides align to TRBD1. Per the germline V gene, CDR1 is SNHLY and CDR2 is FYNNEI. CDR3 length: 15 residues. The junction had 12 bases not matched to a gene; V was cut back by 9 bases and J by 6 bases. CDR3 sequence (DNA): TGTGCCAGTGACTCTCCCGGGACAGGGGGCGGCGAGCAGTACTTC. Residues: CASDSPGTGGGEQYF. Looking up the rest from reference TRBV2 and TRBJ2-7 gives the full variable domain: EPEVTQTPSHQVTQMGQEVILRCVPISNHLYFYWYRQILGQKVEFLVSFYNNEISEKSEIFDDQFSVERPDGSNFTLKIRSTKLEDSAMYFCASDSPGTGGGEQYFGPGTRLTVT.

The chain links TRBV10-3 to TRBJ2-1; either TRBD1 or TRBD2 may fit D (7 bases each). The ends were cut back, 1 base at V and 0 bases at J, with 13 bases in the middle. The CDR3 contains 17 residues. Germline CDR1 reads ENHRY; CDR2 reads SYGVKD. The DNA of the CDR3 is TGTGCCATCAGTGAGTACCAGGGGGGGGTCTCCTACAATGAGCAGTTCTTC. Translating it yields CAISEYQGGVSYNEQFF.

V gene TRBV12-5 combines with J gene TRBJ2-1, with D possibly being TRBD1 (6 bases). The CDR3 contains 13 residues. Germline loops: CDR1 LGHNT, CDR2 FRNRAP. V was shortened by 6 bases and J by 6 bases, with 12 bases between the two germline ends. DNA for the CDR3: TGTGCTAGTGGAACAGGGCAGGCCAATGAGCAGTTCTTC. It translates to CASGTGQANEQFF.

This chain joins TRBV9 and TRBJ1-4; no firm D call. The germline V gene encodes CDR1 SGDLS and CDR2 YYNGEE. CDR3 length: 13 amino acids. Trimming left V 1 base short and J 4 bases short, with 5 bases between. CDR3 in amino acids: CASSVRINEKLFF. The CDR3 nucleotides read TGTGCCAGCAGCGTAAGGATTAATGAAAAACTGTTTTTT.

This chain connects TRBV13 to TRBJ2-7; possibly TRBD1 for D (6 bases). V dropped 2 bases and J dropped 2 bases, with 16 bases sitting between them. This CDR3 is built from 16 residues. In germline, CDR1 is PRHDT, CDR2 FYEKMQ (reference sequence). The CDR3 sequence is CASSLSGGSLAYEQYF. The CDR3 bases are TGTGCCAGCAGCTTATCTGGGGGCTCTTTGGCCTACGAGCAGTACTTC.

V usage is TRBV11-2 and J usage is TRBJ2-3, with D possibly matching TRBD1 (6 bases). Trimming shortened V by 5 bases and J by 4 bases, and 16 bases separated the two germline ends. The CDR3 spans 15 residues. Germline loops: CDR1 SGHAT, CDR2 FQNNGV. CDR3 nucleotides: TGTGCCAGCAGCGGGAACACAGGGAGCGCAGATACGCAGTATTTT. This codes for CASSGNTGSADTQYF.

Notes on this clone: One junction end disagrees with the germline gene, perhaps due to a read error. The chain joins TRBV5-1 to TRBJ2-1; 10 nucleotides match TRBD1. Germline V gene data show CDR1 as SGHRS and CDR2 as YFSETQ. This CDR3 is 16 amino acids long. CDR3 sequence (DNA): TGCGCCAGCAGATTGGGGGGGACAGGGGTTTACAATGAGCAGTTCTTC. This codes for CASRLGGTGVYNEQFF.

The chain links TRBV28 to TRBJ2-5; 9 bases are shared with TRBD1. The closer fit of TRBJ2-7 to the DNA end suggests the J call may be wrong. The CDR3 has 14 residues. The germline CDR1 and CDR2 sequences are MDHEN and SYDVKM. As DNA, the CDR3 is TGTGCCAGCATGTTGACAGGGGGGACCTACGAGCAGTACTTC. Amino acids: CASMLTGGTYEQYF.

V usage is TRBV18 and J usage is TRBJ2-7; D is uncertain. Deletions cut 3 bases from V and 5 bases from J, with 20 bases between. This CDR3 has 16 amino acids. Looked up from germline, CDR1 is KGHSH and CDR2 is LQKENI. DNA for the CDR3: TGTGCCAGCTCACCCTCGTTGGGGTCCGTAGGTGACGAGCAGTACTTC. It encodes CASSPSLGSVGDEQYF.

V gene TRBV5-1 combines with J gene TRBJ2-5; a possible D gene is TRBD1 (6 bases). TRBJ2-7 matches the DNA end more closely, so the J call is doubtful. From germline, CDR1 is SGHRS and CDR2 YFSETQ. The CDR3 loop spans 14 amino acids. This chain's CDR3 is CASSSGQPPYEQYF. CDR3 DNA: TGCGCCAGCAGCTCCGGACAGCCGCCCTACGAGCAGTACTTC.

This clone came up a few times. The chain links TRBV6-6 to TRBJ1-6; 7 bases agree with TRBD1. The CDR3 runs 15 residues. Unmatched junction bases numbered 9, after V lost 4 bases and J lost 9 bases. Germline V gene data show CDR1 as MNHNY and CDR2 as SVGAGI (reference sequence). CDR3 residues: CASSSQAGGVSPLHF. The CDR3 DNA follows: TGTGCCAGCAGTTCTCAGGCAGGGGGTGTTTCACCCCTCCACTTT.